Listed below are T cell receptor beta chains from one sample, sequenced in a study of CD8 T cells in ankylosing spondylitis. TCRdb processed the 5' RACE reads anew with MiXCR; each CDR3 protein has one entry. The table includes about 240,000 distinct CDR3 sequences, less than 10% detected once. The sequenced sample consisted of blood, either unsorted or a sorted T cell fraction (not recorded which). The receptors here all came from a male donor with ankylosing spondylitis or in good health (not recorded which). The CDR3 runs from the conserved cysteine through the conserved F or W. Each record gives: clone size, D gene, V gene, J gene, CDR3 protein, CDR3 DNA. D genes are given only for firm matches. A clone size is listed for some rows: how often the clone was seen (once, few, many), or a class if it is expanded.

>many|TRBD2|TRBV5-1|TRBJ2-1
CASRQTGGVNEQFF
TGCGCCAGCAGACAAACCGGGGGGGTCAATGAGCAGTTCTTC
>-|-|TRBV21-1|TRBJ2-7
CASSKSWDSLRYYEQYF
TGTGCCAGCAGCAAAAGTTGGGACAGCCTAAGATACTACGAGCAGTACTTC
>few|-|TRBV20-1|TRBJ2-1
CSASGTAKGGDEQFF
TGCAGTGCATCCGGGACTGCGAAGGGTGGGGATGAGCAGTTCTTC
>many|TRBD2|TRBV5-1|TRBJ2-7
CASSLGLAGNPYEQYF
TGCGCCAGCAGCTTGGGACTAGCGGGCAATCCCTACGAGCAGTACTTC
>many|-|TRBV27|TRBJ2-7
CASSLGGFGLYF
TGTGCCAGCAGTTTAGGAGGGTTTGGACTGTACTTC
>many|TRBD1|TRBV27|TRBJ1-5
CASSGGTGYQPQHF
TGTGCCAGCAGTGGAGGGACAGGGTATCAGCCCCAGCATTTT
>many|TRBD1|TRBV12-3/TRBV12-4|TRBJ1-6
CASIPGTALNSPLHF
TGTGCCAGCATCCCTGGGACAGCCCTTAATTCACCCCTCCACTTT
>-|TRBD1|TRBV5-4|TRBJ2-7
CASSYIRDRVIYEQYF
TGTGCCAGCAGCTACATCCGGGACAGGGTGATCTACGAGCAGTACTTC
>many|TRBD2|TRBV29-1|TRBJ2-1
CSVVAGGGYNEQFF
TGCAGCGTCGTAGCGGGAGGGGGTTACAATGAGCAGTTCTTC
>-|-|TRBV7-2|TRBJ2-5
CASSLASAVVAVQETQYF
TGTGCCAGCAGCTTAGCTTCGGCGGTGGTAGCGGTACAAGAGACCCAGTACTTC
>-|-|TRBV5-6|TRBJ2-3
CASSRRLGSTDTQYF
TGTGCCAGCAGTCGACGGTTGGGGAGCACAGATACGCAGTATTTT
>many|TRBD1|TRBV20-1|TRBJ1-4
CSARDPTGGEKLFF
TGCAGTGCTAGAGATCCGACAGGGGGTGAAAAACTGTTTTTT
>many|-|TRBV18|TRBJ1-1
CASLLDTEAFF
TGTGCCAGCCTACTCGACACTGAAGCTTTCTTT
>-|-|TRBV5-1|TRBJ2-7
CASRRDNAYEQYF
TGCGCCAGCAGGCGGGACAACGCCTACGAGCAGTACTTC
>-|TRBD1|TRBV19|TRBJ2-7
CASSYLGQGIYEQYF
TGTGCCAGTAGCTACTTGGGACAGGGAATTTACGAGCAGTACTTC
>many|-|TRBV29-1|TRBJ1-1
CSVEQQGGTEAFF
TGCAGCGTTGAACAACAGGGAGGCACTGAAGCTTTCTTT
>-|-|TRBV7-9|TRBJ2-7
CASSLSEVAYEQYF
TGTGCCAGCAGCTTATCGGAGGTCGCGTACGAGCAGTACTTC
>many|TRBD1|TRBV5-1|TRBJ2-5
CASSPPTGKETQYF
TGCGCCAGCAGCCCCCCGACAGGGAAAGAGACCCAGTACTTC
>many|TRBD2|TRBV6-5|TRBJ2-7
CASSYVGTSSEQYF
TGTGCCAGCAGTTACGTGGGGACTAGCTCCGAGCAGTACTTC
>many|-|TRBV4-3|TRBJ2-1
CASSQEPNNEQFF
TGCGCCAGCAGCCAAGAACCTAACAATGAGCAGTTCTTC
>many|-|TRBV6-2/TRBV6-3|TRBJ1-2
CASSYPGGLYGYTF
TGTGCCAGCAGTTACCCCGGCGGGTTGTATGGCTACACCTTC
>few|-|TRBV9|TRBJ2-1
CASRTESSGSEQFF
TGTGCCAGCCGCACAGAGAGTTCCGGGAGTGAGCAGTTCTTC
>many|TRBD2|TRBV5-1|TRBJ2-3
CASSLLAGGDTDTQYF
TGCGCCAGCAGCTTACTAGCGGGGGGCGACACAGATACGCAGTATTTT
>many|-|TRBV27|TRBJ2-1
CASSPSGTSDGRQFF
TGTGCCAGCAGTCCCTCAGGGACTTCAGACGGCCGGCAGTTCTTC
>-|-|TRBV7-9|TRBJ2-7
CASSLMTGPYEQYF
TGTGCCAGCAGCCTCATGACAGGACCATACGAGCAGTACTTC
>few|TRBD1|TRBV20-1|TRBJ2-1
CSARIRQGSYNEQFF
TGCAGTGCTAGAATCAGACAGGGCTCCTACAATGAGCAGTTCTTC
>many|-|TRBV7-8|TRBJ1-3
CASSRRGRYLEDTIYF
TGTGCCAGCAGCCGACGTGGACGATACCTGGAGGACACCATATATTTT